This T cell receptor beta chain was documented in a study of persistence of HIV-infected CD4 T cells (dated by TCRdb to the early 2020s). Notes on the research overall: The study isolated CMV- and HIV-1 Gag-responding CD4+ T cells from ART-treated individuals to examine antigen-driven clonal expansion of HIV-1-infected cells. Participants had been on suppressive ART for a median of roughly 8 years. Apart from two participants who underwent leukapheresis at a single time point, peripheral blood samples of up to about 180 mL were collected from participants at multiple time points. TCRbeta sequencing assessed the clonality of all cells in each sorted population, while proviral sequencing assessed the clonality of infected cells. In the cross-participant TCR cluster analysis, under ten participants were included for CMV and more than five participants were included for Gag. What the authors observed across the whole study: The study involved few individuals and tested only a limited range of antigens. TCRbeta richness in CMV- and Gag-responding cells was significantly lower than in anti-CD3/anti-CD28-responding cells; CMV-responding cells had higher oligoclonality than CD3/CD28-stimulated and Gag-responding cells. Bulk TCR analyses could not be limited to the rare CMV-responding cells that actually contained HIV-1 proviruses. A correlation was observed between TCR oligoclonality and proviral oligoclonality within the same sorted populations. Antigen-responding cells were enriched for degenerate expanded CDR3beta sequences, which suggests convergent selection of CD4+ responses to CMV and Gag.

Worth noting for this clone: Its antigen target is currently unknown. The sample holds no much larger clone one base away, and base qualities are not on file.

The immunoSEQ hsTCRB assay version 4 in survey mode was used to sequence TCRbeta repertoires from genomic DNA. Genomic DNA was diluted to about 10 ng/uL, using up to about 1 ug per sample for TCRbeta sequencing. On the authors' methods: TCRbeta data were analyzed in ImmunoSeq Analyzer 3.0, with diversity computed on productive nucleotide rearrangements. The improved Chao index was used to estimate lower-bound TCR diversity, and the Gini coefficient was used to estimate clonality using the Immunarch R package. When different nucleotide rearrangements encoded the same CDR3beta amino acid sequence, each rearrangement was treated as a distinct clonotype. TCRbeta sequences significantly enriched in antigen-responding cells relative to anti-CD3/anti-CD28-activated cells were identified by differential abundance analysis. TCRs were clustered by predicted peptide-MHC specificity with GLIPH2, both within individual participants and across merged participant data sets. This is the immuneACCESS table as TCRdb keeps it, with only in-frame sequences that have V and J called. A part of the clones is gone; compared with another copy, unresolved V genes explain less than half, and the rest is unexplained. The V and J calls and the clone size are those of that table, but D and trimming were determined from the DNA. This sample lists approximately 35,000 clones; roughly 82% were detected once. About 0.78% of the sample lies in the top ten.

The sample's treatment or condition label, decoded: suppressive antiretroviral therapy. Lysates of CMV-infected fibroblasts were used at around 10 ug/mL for cell stimulation. Memory CD4+ T cells that did not respond, being CD40L-negative, CD69-negative and CD45RO-high, were sorted as memory populations depleted of antigen-responding cells. HIV-1-infected adults in whom suppressive ART had been started during chronic infection were enrolled as participants. For at least 4 years, the participants' plasma HIV-1 RNA had been undetectable, below 50 copies/mL. To be included, a participant needed positive CMV serology and a CD4+ T cell count above 400 cells/uL. Before stimulation, PBMCs were isolated using density centrifugation and depleted of CD8+ T cells. Stimulation of CD8-depleted PBMCs was carried out for about 20 hours with anti-CD28/CD49d costimulation, CD40-blocking antibody and enfuvirtide, to prevent new infections. Sorting was done on either a Beckman Coulter MoFlo Legacy or an XDP sorter, and propidium iodide was used to exclude dead cells. The QIAamp DNA Mini Kit was used for genomic DNA extraction from samples above one million cells, and the Quick-DNA Microprep Kit was used otherwise.

Germline trimming amounts to 4 bases on V and 1 base on J, with 7 as the count of junction bases outside the gene matches. The CDR3 starts with the cysteine, ends with the phenylalanine, and has 16 residues. Only CDR3 DNA remains: 48 bases, in frame from the first base. For CDR1 and CDR2, the germline V gene lists SGHDN and FVKESK. The input for sequencing was CD4+ T cells sorted from PBMCs after approximately 19-hour stimulation, taken from a patient who received antiretroviral therapy. Sample cell subset or site, as interpreted from the label and publication: CD40L-CD69- CD45RO-high memory CD4 T cells not responding to CMV lysate. This clonotype was obtained from an adult man with HIV who was CMV-seropositive. In this chain, TRBV14 is recombined with TRBJ2-5; 9 nucleotides in the junction match TRBD1. The DNA reads TGTGCCAGCAGCCTCCTGGACAGGGGACCCCAAGAGACCCAGTACTTC. Its product reads: CASSLLDRGPQETQYF.